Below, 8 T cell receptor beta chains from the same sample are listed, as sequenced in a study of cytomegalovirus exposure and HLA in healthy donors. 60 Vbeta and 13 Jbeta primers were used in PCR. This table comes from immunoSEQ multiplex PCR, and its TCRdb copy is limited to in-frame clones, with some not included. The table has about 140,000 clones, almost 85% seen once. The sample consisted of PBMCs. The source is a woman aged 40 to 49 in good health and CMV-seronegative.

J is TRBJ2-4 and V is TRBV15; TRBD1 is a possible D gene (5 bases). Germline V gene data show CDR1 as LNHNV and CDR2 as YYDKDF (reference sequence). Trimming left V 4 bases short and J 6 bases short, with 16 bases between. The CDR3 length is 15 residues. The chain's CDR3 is CATSIAIRDGNIQYF. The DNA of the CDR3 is TGTGCCACCAGCATCGCTATCAGGGATGGAAACATTCAGTACTTC.

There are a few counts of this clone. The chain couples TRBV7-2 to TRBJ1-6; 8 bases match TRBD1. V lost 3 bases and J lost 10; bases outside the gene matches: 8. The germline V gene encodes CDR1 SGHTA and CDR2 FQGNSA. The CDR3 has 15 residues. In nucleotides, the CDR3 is TGTGCCAGCAGCTTTCCTCAGGGGGCGGAATCACCCCTCCACTTT. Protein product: CASSFPQGAESPLHF.

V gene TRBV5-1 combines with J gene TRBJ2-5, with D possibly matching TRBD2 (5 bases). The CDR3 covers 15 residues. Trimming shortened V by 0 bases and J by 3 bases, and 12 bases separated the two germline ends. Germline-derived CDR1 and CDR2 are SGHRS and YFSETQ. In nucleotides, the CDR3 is TGCGCCAGCAGCTTGGGCACAAAGACTAAAGAGACCCAGTACTTC. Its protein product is CASSLGTKTKETQYF. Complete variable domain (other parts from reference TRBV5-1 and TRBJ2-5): KAGVTQTPRYLIKTRGQQVTLSCSPISGHRSVSWYQQTPGQGLQFLFEYFSETQRNKGNFPGRFSGRQFSNSRSEMNVSTLELGDSALYLCASSLGTKTKETQYFGPGTRLLVL.

The CDR3 bases are TGTGCCAGCAGCCAACAGGGAGGCGAGCAGTACTTC. It codes for CASSQQGGEQYF. This rearrangement joins TRBV14 to TRBJ2-7; D perhaps matches TRBD2 (6 bases). Germline V gene lookup returns CDR1 SGHDN and CDR2 FVKESK. This CDR3 has 12 residues. V lost 2 bases and J lost 6, with 8 bases in between.

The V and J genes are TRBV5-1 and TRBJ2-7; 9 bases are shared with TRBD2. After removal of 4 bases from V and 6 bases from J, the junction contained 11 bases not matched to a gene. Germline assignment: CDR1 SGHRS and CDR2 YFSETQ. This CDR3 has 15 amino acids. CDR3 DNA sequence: TGCGCCAGCAGCGAAAAGACTAGCGGCCTCGGCGAGCAGTACTTC. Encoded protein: CASSEKTSGLGEQYF.

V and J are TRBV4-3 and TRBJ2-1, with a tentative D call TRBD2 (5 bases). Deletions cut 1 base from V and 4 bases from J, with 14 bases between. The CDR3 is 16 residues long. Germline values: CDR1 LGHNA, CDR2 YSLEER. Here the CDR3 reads CASSQVGLTKYNEQFF. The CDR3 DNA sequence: TGCGCCAGCAGCCAAGTTGGACTCACCAAATACAATGAGCAGTTCTTC.

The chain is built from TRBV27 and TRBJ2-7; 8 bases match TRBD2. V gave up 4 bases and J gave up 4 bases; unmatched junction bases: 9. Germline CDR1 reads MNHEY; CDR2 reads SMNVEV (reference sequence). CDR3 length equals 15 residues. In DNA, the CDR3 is TGTGCCAGCAGTTCGAGAGCGGGAGTTGAATACGAGCAGTACTTC. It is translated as CASSSRAGVEYEQYF.

CDR3 bases: TGTGCCAGCAGCGTAGGAGGGGGAGGGTACGAGCAGTACTTC. Its translation is CASSVGGGGYEQYF. V gene TRBV9 combines with J gene TRBJ2-7; possible D gene TRBD2, 7 bases. V was pared by 0 bases and J by 4 bases, with 11 bases between. In germline, CDR1 is SGDLS, CDR2 YYNGEE. This CDR3 comprises 14 residues.